Each of the 29 T cell receptor beta chains below was sequenced from the same sample in a study of blood T cells in healthy people across ages. Sample-barcoded 5' priming and a J-beta primer mix drove a second PCR of roughly 7 to 11 cycles. TCRdb itself ran the 5' RACE reads through MiXCR, one entry per CDR3 protein. Among 600,000 to 850,000 distinct CDR3 sequences listed, approximately 39% were seen once. The sequencing sample was made of blood. These receptors all stem from a woman aged 60-75 years in good health.

CDR3 coding DNA: TGCAGTGCTAGCGCCCCCGGACAGGGAACGGATACGCAGTATTTT. It yields the protein CSASAPGQGTDTQYF. V gene TRBV20-1 combines with J gene TRBJ2-3; TRBD1 matches at 8 bases. This CDR3 region has 15 residues. After removal of 3 bases from V and 6 bases from J, the junction contained 11 bases not matched to a gene. Germline assignment: CDR1 DFQATT and CDR2 SNEGSKA (reference sequence).

This clonotype was picked up a small number of times. The rearrangement links TRBV24-1 to TRBJ2-1, with 7 bases that match TRBD1. Germline V gene lookup returns CDR1 KGHDR and CDR2 SFDVKD. Unmatched junction bases numbered 11, after V lost 5 bases and J lost 8 bases. The CDR3 has 15 residues. The CDR3: CATSAADRSSDEQFF. CDR3 DNA sequence: TGTGCCACCAGTGCCGCGGACAGGTCGTCCGATGAGCAGTTCTTC.

As for this clonotype: A read error may account for a junction end that differs from germline. The chain uses TRBV7-3 and TRBJ2-4; 9 bases map to TRBD2. Germline V gene lookup returns CDR1 SGHTA and CDR2 FQGTGA. The CDR3 extends over 16 amino acids. CDR3 DNA sequence: TGTGCCAGCAGCTTGGGGACTAGCCCAGCCACAAACATTCAGTACTTC. This codes for CASSLGTSPATNIQYF.

The chain combines TRBV6-2 or TRBV6-3 with TRBJ2-1; TRBD2 might be the D (6 bases). CDR3 length equals 15 residues. Trimming removed 6 bases from V and 13 bases from J, with 25 bases in between. Germline V gene sequence: CDR1 MNHEY, CDR2 SVGEGT. The CDR3 here is CASRPPGLPDQTQFF. The CDR3 DNA is TGTGCCAGCAGGCCACCGGGACTCCCGGACCAGACCCAGTTCTTC.

This sequence joins TRBV20-1 and TRBJ2-1; no reliable D call. The V end lost 5 bases, the J end lost 7 bases, and 21 bases lay between the germline ends. CDR1 and CDR2 from the germline V gene are DFQATT and SNEGSKA (reference sequence). CDR3 length: 15 residues. DNA of the CDR3: TGCAGTGCTTCTGGCAGGACCCTTCTGGGGAATGAGCAGTTCTTC. It encodes CSASGRTLLGNEQFF.

This clonotype has only a few counts. The chain joins TRBV20-1 to TRBJ2-7, with TRBD2 matching 7 bases. The V gene's germline CDR1 is DFQATT and CDR2 SNEGSKA (reference sequence). CDR3 length equals 14 residues. V was clipped by 3 bases and J by 3 bases; unmatched bases: 8. Written as DNA, the CDR3 is TGCAGTGCTAGTGGGGCTAGCGGACTCTACGAGCAGTACTTC. This codes for CSASGASGLYEQYF.

The chain uses TRBV6-1 and TRBJ2-2, with D possibly matching TRBD2 (6 bases). Germline V gene data show CDR1 as MNHNS and CDR2 as SASEGT. V was trimmed by 5 bases and J by 3 bases, leaving 25 bases between them. The CDR3 extends over 19 amino acids. DNA for the CDR3: TGTGCCAGCAGTAGGGCTTACTACCGGGACTGGGGGGACACCGGGGAGCTGTTTTTT. Protein: CASSRAYYRDWGDTGELFF.

This rearrangement joins TRBV18 to TRBJ1-5; 8 bases align to TRBD1. The CDR3 runs to 14 residues. The germline CDR1 and CDR2 sequences are KGHSH and LQKENI. V shed 4 bases, J shed 7 bases, and the junction held 6 bases outside the gene matches. In DNA, the CDR3 is TGTGCCAGCTCACGACAGGGGCAAGGCCAGCCCCAGCATTTT. Amino acid sequence: CASSRQGQGQPQHF.

The rearrangement joins TRBV12-3 or TRBV12-4 to TRBJ1-2; unclear D gene. Trimming removed 7 bases at V and 8 bases at J, with 17 bases between. The CDR3 loop spans 13 amino acids. The CDR3 spells CASTGMEGRGYTF. The CDR3 bases are TGTGCCAGCACCGGGATGGAAGGAAGGGGCTACACCTTC.

The chain recombines TRBV20-1 with TRBJ2-3; the D is unclear. The V end lost 3 bases, the J end lost 4 bases, and 8 bases lay between the germline ends. Germline lookup yields CDR1 DFQATT and CDR2 SNEGSKA (reference sequence). The CDR3 covers 12 residues. Here the CDR3 DNA reads TGCAGTGCTAGTCGTAGGGCAGATACGCAGTATTTT. Translating gives CSASRRADTQYF.

There are many counts of this clonotype. This sequence joins TRBV29-1 and TRBJ1-2; TRBD1 might be the D (5 bases). The germline V gene encodes CDR1 SQVTM and CDR2 ANQGSEA. The CDR3 consists of 14 residues. V lost 4 bases to trimming and J lost 8 bases, with 20 bases between them. CDR3 protein: CSVVARDDPSGYTF. In DNA, the CDR3 is TGCAGCGTTGTTGCCAGGGACGATCCTAGCGGCTACACCTTC.

The rearrangement uses TRBV5-5 and TRBJ2-1, with TRBD2 identical over 7 bases. The J call may be incorrect, as the DNA end agrees better with TRBJ2-7. The germline V gene encodes CDR1 SGHKS and CDR2 YYEKEE (reference sequence). This CDR3 has 16 residues. The CDR3 nucleotides read TGTGCCAGCAGCTTGGGAGGGACTATATCCTACAATGAGCAGTACTTC. Translated, it gives CASSLGGTISYNEQYF.

The chain is built from TRBV6-6 and TRBJ1-5, with no clear D. V was pared by 6 bases and J by 8 bases, with 8 bases between. This CDR3 is built from 11 residues. Germline V gene sequence: CDR1 MNHNY, CDR2 SVGAGI (reference sequence). The CDR3 sequence: CASSYGEPQHF. The CDR3 DNA sequence: TGTGCCAGCAGCTACGGGGAGCCCCAGCATTTT.

At least ten counts were recorded for this clonotype. V is TRBV12-3 or TRBV12-4 and J is TRBJ1-2; TRBD1 is a possible D gene (6 bases). This CDR3 has 12 residues. V lost 4 bases and J 7 bases, leaving 10 bases between the germline ends. The CDR3 DNA reads as TGTGCCAGCAGTTCCCGGACAGCTGGCTACACCTTC. Its protein product is CASSSRTAGYTF.

Here the CDR3 DNA reads TGCAGTGTCGCTATGTACAATGAGCAGTACTTC. Translation: CSVAMYNEQYF. The chain employs TRBV20-1 and TRBJ2-1; D is unresolved. The DNA end is more similar to TRBJ2-7, so the J call may be wrong. Germline V gene data show CDR1 as DFQATT and CDR2 as SNEGSKA (reference sequence). The length of the CDR3 is 11 residues.

The chain uses TRBV28 and TRBJ1-5; no firm D call. Germline lookup yields CDR1 MDHEN and CDR2 SYDVKM. This CDR3 comprises 13 residues. Trimming removed 5 bases from V and 7 bases from J, with 12 bases in between. The CDR3 bases are TGTGCCAGCAGTACCTCCCGAACCCAGCCCCAGCATTTT. This codes for CASSTSRTQPQHF.

The chain carries TRBV20-1 and TRBJ1-1; 12 bases are shared with TRBD1. Germline V gene sequence: CDR1 DFQATT, CDR2 SNEGSKA (reference sequence). The CDR3 has 15 residues. Germline trimming cut 3 bases from V and 2 bases from J; bases unmatched to any gene: 4. Here the CDR3 reads CSASPGTGGNTEAFF. In DNA, the CDR3 is TGCAGTGCTAGTCCCGGGACAGGGGGCAACACTGAAGCTTTCTTT.

The chain carries TRBV2 and TRBJ2-2; D not resolved. The CDR3 totals 12 residues. V lost 7 bases, J lost 4 bases, and 7 bases lay in between. Germline CDR1 and CDR2: SNHLY and FYNNEI. The CDR3 reads CASIMGTGELFF. CDR3 coding DNA: TGTGCCAGCATTATGGGCACCGGGGAGCTGTTTTTT.

This chain connects TRBV6-5 to TRBJ1-4, with unresolved D. Germline CDR1 reads MNHEY; CDR2 reads SVGAGI. Deletions cut 4 bases from V and 1 base from J, with 4 bases between. The CDR3 runs to 13 residues. In DNA form, the CDR3 reads TGTGCCAGCAGTTCTGTAACTAATGAAAAACTGTTTTTT. The encoded protein is CASSSVTNEKLFF.

This sequence joins TRBV20-1 and TRBJ1-5, with 7 bases fitting TRBD1. Germline CDR1 and CDR2: DFQATT and SNEGSKA (reference sequence). V lost 4 bases and J lost 0; bases outside the gene matches: 3. This CDR3 has 14 amino acids. CDR3 residues: CSAIQGNSNQPQHF. Written as DNA, the CDR3 is TGCAGTGCTATACAGGGGAATAGCAATCAGCCCCAGCATTTT.

V usage is TRBV12-3 or TRBV12-4 and J usage is TRBJ1-5, with D maybe TRBD1 (6 bases). CDR3 length equals 14 residues. V lost 5 bases and J lost 4, with 12 bases in between. In DNA, the CDR3 is TGTGCCAGCAGTACCGGACAGAAGAATCAGCCCCAGCATTTT. Encoded protein: CASSTGQKNQPQHF.

Points on this clonotype: Sequence at one end of the junction differs from germline and may be a read error. The chain links TRBV18 to TRBJ2-4; D might be TRBD2 (6 bases). Germline CDR1 KGHSH, CDR2 LQKENI. The CDR3 loop spans 16 amino acids. The CDR3 region is CASPPPEGAAKNIQYF. DNA for the CDR3: TGTGCCAGCCCACCACCGGAGGGTGCGGCCAAAAACATTCAGTACTTC.

V gene TRBV27 combines with J gene TRBJ1-2, with D maybe TRBD1 (6 bases). There are 15 residues in the CDR3. Germline values: CDR1 MNHEY, CDR2 SMNVEV (reference sequence). V shed 6 bases and J shed 0 bases, with 14 bases lying between them. The CDR3 reads CASRDVTGPNYGYTF. In nucleotides, the CDR3 is TGTGCCAGCAGGGATGTGACAGGACCTAACTATGGCTACACCTTC.

This clonotype has just a few counts. The chain joins TRBV7-9 to TRBJ2-5; a possible D gene is TRBD2 (5 bases). CDR3 length: 14 residues. CDR1 and CDR2 (germline): SEHNR, FQNEAQ (reference sequence). The V end was cut by 5 bases, the J end by 11 bases, with 21 bases between. CDR3 sequence (DNA): TGTGCCAGCAGCCCCCTAGGGCTAGGAGGCAATCAGTACTTC. Translating gives CASSPLGLGGNQYF.

This clonotype came up once. This sequence joins TRBV5-4 and TRBJ2-1; tentative D call: TRBD2 (7 bases). V was trimmed by 1 base and J by 4 bases, leaving 12 bases between them. Per germline, CDR1 SGHNT and CDR2 YYREEE (reference sequence). This CDR3 region has 15 residues. In DNA form, the CDR3 reads TGTGCCAGCAGCTTGAAGGGGGGGAAGTACAATGAGCAGTTCTTC. Translated: CASSLKGGKYNEQFF.

The V call is TRBV11-2, the J call TRBJ2-7, with 12 bases that match TRBD2. Judging by the DNA end, TRBJ2-4 fits better; the J call may be wrong. In germline, CDR1 is SGHAT, CDR2 FQNNGV. This CDR3 contains 21 residues. The CDR3 here is CASSPSPLAGGPRGPKNIQYF. In DNA, the CDR3 is TGTGCCAGCAGCCCCTCACCTCTAGCGGGAGGGCCAAGGGGACCCAAAAACATTCAGTACTTC.

In its sample, this clonotype was seen a few times. The V gene is TRBV6-5, the J gene TRBJ2-5; 12 nucleotides line up with TRBD1. Germline CDR1 is MNHEY and CDR2 is SVGAGI. The CDR3 has 19 residues. The J segment lost 5 bases and the V segment lost 2 bases, leaving 15 bases of the junction unmatched. Here the CDR3 DNA reads TGTGCCAGCAGTTACATTGGCTCGGGACAGGGGGCATCGCGGGAGACCCAGTACTTC. This sequence encodes CASSYIGSGQGASRETQYF.

The chain carries TRBV29-1 and TRBJ2-3; TRBD2 is a possible D gene (7 bases). The length of the CDR3 is 14 residues. Germline V lookup: CDR1 SQVTM, CDR2 ANQGSEA. V was trimmed by 7 bases and J by 0 bases, leaving 14 bases between them. In DNA, the CDR3 is TGCAGCGCCAATGGCGGGGGCAGCACAGATACGCAGTATTTT. Encoded protein: CSANGGGSTDTQYF.

The V gene is TRBV20-1, the J gene TRBJ2-1; D not resolved. Germline CDR1 is DFQATT and CDR2 is SNEGSKA (reference sequence). The germline V and J ends were trimmed by 1 base and 0 bases, with 10 bases remaining between them. This CDR3 has 15 amino acids. The CDR3: CSARVRHSSYNEQFF. The CDR3 nucleotides read TGCAGTGCTAGAGTACGGCATAGCTCCTACAATGAGCAGTTCTTC.